This is a list of T cell receptor beta chains from one sample in a study of blood T cell repertoires in COVID-19. Profiled with immunoSEQ multiplex PCR; TCRdb holds only in-frame clones, not every one. The data show about 180,000 clones, with 89% seen just once and 1.5% to 2% held by the top ten. Sequencing input: peripheral blood. The source of these receptors is a man between 18 and 35 years old who had recovered from COVID-19. Each CDR3 is given with its conserved first and last residue. D genes are given only for firm matches. Clone size is shown for a subset of rows, as once, few, many or a class of expanded clone.

D | size | J | V | DNA | CDR3
- | - | TRBJ2-5 | TRBV11-2 | TGTGCCAGCAGCTTTAATCAGGGGGGCCAAGAGACCCAGTACTTC | CASSFNQGGQETQYF
- | once | TRBJ1-5 | TRBV6-2/TRBV6-3 | TGTGCCAGCAGTTACACAACGCGGGGTCAGCCCCAGCATTTT | CASSYTTRGQPQHF
- | - | TRBJ2-7 | TRBV14 | TGTGCCAGCAGCCCGTATACAGGGTACGAGCAGTACTTC | CASSPYTGYEQYF
- | - | TRBJ1-1 | TRBV5-4 | TGTGCCAGCAGCTCCCAATTAAGGGGCCACAACACTGAAGCTTTCTTT | CASSSQLRGHNTEAFF
- | - | TRBJ2-7 | TRBV7-2 | TGTGCCAGCAGCAAGGGGGGACAGTTATACGAGCAGTACTTC | CASSKGGQLYEQYF
- | few | TRBJ2-7 | TRBV4-1 | TGCGCCAGCAGCCAAGAAACAGCGGTGTACGAGCAGTACTTC | CASSQETAVYEQYF
- | - | TRBJ1-1 | TRBV7-9 | TGTGCCAGCAGCTTAGCGGAGGTCGGGTCGGCTTTCTTT | CASSLAEVGSAFF
- | - | TRBJ2-1 | TRBV24-1 | TGTGCCACCAGTGACCCAAGCGGAGCCTCCTACAATGAGCAGTTCTTC | CATSDPSGASYNEQFF
TRBD2 | - | TRBJ2-3 | TRBV2 | TGTGCCAGCGGGCCTAGCGGCCTGGGAGATACGCAGTATTTT | CASGPSGLGDTQYF
- | - | TRBJ2-5 | TRBV4-2 | TGTGCCAGCAGCCAAGTGGGGGACTCACAAGAGACCCAGTACTTC | CASSQVGDSQETQYF